The 25 T cell receptor beta chains presented below share a single source sample, sequenced in a study of spatial heterogeneity in lung cancer. Time point defined: sample taken at primary tumor resection. TCRdb reprocessed the 5' RACE reads via MiXCR and lists one record per CDR3 protein. The sample includes more than 10,000 distinct CDR3 sequences, 4% to 6% of them seen just once. Findings of the study overall: One measure, the expanded intratumoral alpha and beta TCR count, tracked tumor mutation counts.

Antigens of these TCRs are unknown. Sequenced here: lung tumor tissue, sampled at surgery. Source of these receptors: a male donor with early-stage non-small cell lung cancer.

This clonotype was counted many times. The V gene is TRBV5-5, the J gene TRBJ1-5, with D maybe TRBD1 (5 bases). CDR3 length: 18 amino acids. The ends were cut back, 0 bases at V and 2 bases at J, with 18 bases in the middle. Germline lookup yields CDR1 SGHKS and CDR2 YYEKEE (reference sequence). The DNA of the CDR3 is TGTGCCAGCAGCTTGGCGGCAGGGCCGGGTTTGGGCAATCAGCCCCAGCATTTT. This codes for CASSLAAGPGLGNQPQHF.

This clonotype appeared many times. The genes are TRBV5-1 and TRBJ1-2; no reliable D call. V lost 5 bases, J lost 0 bases, and 8 bases lay in between. CDR3 length: 13 amino acids. Germline assignment: CDR1 SGHRS and CDR2 YFSETQ. CDR3 loop: CASSQDPNYGYTF. CDR3 sequence (DNA): TGCGCCAGCAGTCAGGACCCTAACTATGGCTACACCTTC. The full variable domain, with the rest looked up from reference TRBV5-1 and TRBJ1-2, is KAGVTQTPRYLIKTRGQQVTLSCSPISGHRSVSWYQQTPGQGLQFLFEYFSETQRNKGNFPGRFSGRQFSNSRSEMNVSTLELGDSALYLCASSQDPNYGYTFGSGTRLTVV.

This clonotype was seen at least ten times. The chain recombines TRBV20-1 with TRBJ1-5; tentatively, D is TRBD1 (6 bases). CDR3 length: 14 residues. V shed 3 bases and J shed 6 bases, with 15 bases lying between them. Germline CDR1 reads DFQATT; CDR2 reads SNEGSKA (reference sequence). Here the CDR3 DNA reads TGCAGTGCTAGGGAGACAGGTAAAGGTCAGCCCCAGCATTTT. Encoded protein: CSARETGKGQPQHF.

This clonotype was seen once. This could be a read error, since a much larger clone is one nucleotide away. The chain couples TRBV6-1 to TRBJ2-7; D is ambiguous. The CDR3 contains 14 residues. In germline, CDR1 is MNHNS, CDR2 SASEGT. The CDR3 loop reads CASNEMVFHHEQYV. DNA of the CDR3: TGTGCCAGCAATGAAATGGTCTTTCACCACGAGCAGTACGTC.

This clonotype was observed at least ten times. The chain couples TRBV6-6 to TRBJ2-7; D is perhaps TRBD1 (6 bases). The V and J ends lost 5 bases and 3 bases respectively, with 8 bases between them. Germline-derived CDR1 and CDR2 are MNHNY and SVGAGI (reference sequence). This CDR3 comprises 12 residues. The CDR3, as DNA: TGTGCCAGCAGTACACAGGGCTACGAGCAGTACTTC. Protein product: CASSTQGYEQYF.

This clonotype was detected a few times. The V gene is TRBV7-1, the J gene TRBJ1-5; no reliable D call. TRBV7-1 is noted as an ORF with a role that remains uncertain. The germline V and J ends were trimmed by 2 bases and 2 bases, with 19 bases remaining between them. The CDR3 length is 18 residues. The CDR3 sequence is CASSSPANSPLGNQPQHF. In nucleotides, the CDR3 is TGTGCCAGCAGCTCACCAGCGAACAGCCCACTTGGCAATCAGCCCCAGCATTTT.

The table lists this clonotype with many counts. The CDR3 DNA reads TGTGCCAGCTCACCCGCAGAGGGGAGAACTTTGGGAGCTTTCTTT. It is translated as CASSPAEGRTLGAFF. The chain has TRBV18 and TRBJ1-1, with D possibly matching TRBD1 (5 bases). CDR1 and CDR2 (germline): KGHSH, LQKENI. The CDR3 has 15 residues. Trimming stripped 3 bases from V and 10 bases from J, with 21 bases between.

This clonotype has at least ten counts. The chain uses TRBV6-5 and TRBJ1-1, with TRBD1 as a possible D gene (5 bases). This CDR3 has 14 amino acids. Germline CDR1 is MNHEY and CDR2 is SVGAGI. The V end lost 5 bases, the J end lost 5 bases, and 15 bases lay between the germline ends. The DNA of the CDR3 is TGTGCCAGCAGTCGAGGACCAGGGCAAACTGAAGCTTTCTTT. As protein: CASSRGPGQTEAFF.

This clonotype was detected ten times or more. The gene calls are TRBV10-3 and TRBJ2-7; tentatively, D is TRBD2 (5 bases). This CDR3 spans 13 amino acids. Per the germline V gene, CDR1 is ENHRY and CDR2 is SYGVKD. The V and J ends lost 5 bases and 3 bases respectively, with 11 bases between them. The CDR3 nucleotides are TGTGCCATCAGTTTAGATCGGGGCTACGAGCAGTACGTC. As protein: CAISLDRGYEQYV.

This clonotype appeared many times. Sequence at one end of the junction differs from germline and may be a read error. The J gene is TRBJ2-7, the V gene TRBV7-7, with TRBD1 matching over 8 bases. Germline values: CDR1 SSHAT, CDR2 FNYEAQ (reference sequence). The CDR3 spans 15 residues. CDR3 loop: CASSLGAGGYDEQYF. CDR3 DNA: TGTGCTAGCAGCTTAGGGGCAGGGGGCTACGACGAGCAGTACTTC.

The sample holds many counts of this clonotype. The chain has TRBV9 and TRBJ2-1; D ambiguous. The CDR3 contains 16 residues. Trimming took 0 bases from V and 3 from J, leaving 13 bases between them. Germline V gene data show CDR1 as SGDLS and CDR2 as YYNGEE. The CDR3 protein is CASSVDIRSSYNEQFF. Here the CDR3 DNA reads TGTGCCAGCAGCGTAGACATTAGATCTAGCTACAATGAGCAGTTCTTC.

This clonotype was seen a handful of times. The chain carries TRBV19 and TRBJ1-2; D remains ambiguous. This CDR3 comprises 13 residues. V lost 6 bases and J 4 bases, leaving 12 bases between the germline ends. CDR1 and CDR2 (germline): LNHDA, SQIVND (reference sequence). The CDR3 DNA sequence: TGTGCCAGTAGCATGGACGCCTTCTATGGCTACACCTTC. Translated, it gives CASSMDAFYGYTF.

This clonotype occurred many times. V usage is TRBV6-2 or TRBV6-3 and J usage is TRBJ2-3; TRBD2 agrees at 10 bases. The CDR3 sequence is 15 residues long. Germline V gene sequence: CDR1 MNHEY, CDR2 SVGEGT. With V trimmed by 6 bases and J by 3 bases, 6 bases remained unmatched. This CDR3 is CASRDSGGTTDTQYF. CDR3 coding DNA: TGTGCCAGCAGGGATAGCGGGGGGACTACAGATACGCAGTATTTT.

This clonotype was seen ten or more times. The rearrangement joins TRBV30 to TRBJ1-5; D ambiguous. Looked up from germline, CDR1 is GTSNPN and CDR2 is SVGIG (reference sequence). The V and J ends lost 2 bases and 2 bases respectively, with 7 bases between them. The length of the CDR3 is 13 residues. CDR3 protein: CAWSRFGNQPQHF. DNA for the CDR3: TGTGCCTGGAGTCGGTTTGGCAATCAGCCCCAGCATTTT. The variable domain in full, completed from reference TRBV30 and TRBJ1-5, reads SQTIHQWPATLVQPVGSPLSLECTVEGTSNPNLYWYRQAAGRGLQLLFYSVGIGQISSEVPQNLSASRPQDRQFILSSKKLLLSDSGFYLCAWSRFGNQPQHFGDGTRLSIL.

This sequence joins TRBV30 and TRBJ2-1; the match to TRBD2 covers 9 bases. Trimming at V came to 3 bases and at J to 3 bases, leaving 3 bases not matched to a gene. The CDR3 loop spans 14 amino acids. CDR1 is GTSNPN and CDR2 is SVGIG in the germline V gene (reference sequence). Written as DNA, the CDR3 is TGTGCCTGGAGGATTAGCGGGAGCTACAATGAGCAGTTCTTC. Protein sequence: CAWRISGSYNEQFF.

This clonotype was recorded many times. The chain recombines TRBV6-5 with TRBJ2-7; TRBD1 matches 9 bases. V shed 6 bases and J 3 bases; nucleotides not matched to a gene: 9. The CDR3 covers 15 residues. CDR1 MNHEY and CDR2 SVGAGI come from the germline V gene. CDR3 sequence reads: CASRRPGTGIYEQYF. CDR3 DNA sequence: TGTGCCAGCAGACGTCCCGGGACAGGGATCTACGAGCAGTACTTC.

This clonotype has a count of ten or more. The chain combines TRBV5-4 with TRBJ2-7, with D unclear. V lost 2 bases and J lost 3, with 21 bases in between. The CDR3 consists of 17 residues. Germline assignment: CDR1 SGHNT and CDR2 YYREEE (reference sequence). The CDR3 sequence: CASSFGVSVEERYEQYF. The CDR3, as DNA: TGTGCCAGCAGCTTTGGAGTTTCGGTGGAAGAGCGCTACGAGCAGTACTTC.

This clonotype was counted ten times or more. The V and J genes are TRBV29-1 and TRBJ2-7; no reliable D call. Germline V gene lookup returns CDR1 SQVTM and CDR2 ANQGSEA. There are 13 residues in the CDR3. Trimming removed 2 bases from V and 1 base from J, with 9 bases in between. DNA for the CDR3: TGCAGCGTTGAAAACGCCCCATCCTACGAGCAGTACTTC. Its translation is CSVENAPSYEQYF.

This clonotype was seen repeatedly, ten times or more. This chain joins TRBV20-1 and TRBJ1-6, with 9 bases identical to TRBD1. Trimming cost V 2 bases and J 10 bases; bases outside gene matches: 6. Germline CDR1 reads DFQATT; CDR2 reads SNEGSKA (reference sequence). The CDR3 totals 14 residues. CDR3: CSARRTGEGSPLHF. In DNA form, the CDR3 reads TGCAGTGCTAGACGGACAGGGGAGGGGTCACCCCTCCACTTT.

This rearrangement joins TRBV3-1 to TRBJ2-7, with D possibly matching TRBD2 (6 bases). The CDR3 contains 12 residues. The germline V gene has CDR1 LGHDT and CDR2 YNNKEL (reference sequence). V lost 6 bases, J lost 6 bases, and 12 bases lay in between. CDR3 coding DNA: TGTGCCAGCAGTATCCAGGGAGGCGAGCAGTACGTC. It encodes CASSIQGGEQYV.

The rearrangement joins TRBV4-2 to TRBJ1-5; TRBD1 is a possible D gene (6 bases). Germline V gene sequence: CDR1 LGHNA, CDR2 YNFKEQ. The CDR3 is 15 amino acids. Trimming took 0 bases from V and 6 from J, leaving 12 bases between them. CDR3 coding DNA: TGTGCCAGCAGCCAAGACGCACAGGGAACTCAGCCCCAGCATTTT. It yields the protein CASSQDAQGTQPQHF.

The table lists this clonotype with many counts. The J gene is TRBJ2-1, the V gene TRBV7-3; 7 bases agree with TRBD1. The CDR3 covers 16 residues. In germline, CDR1 is SGHTA, CDR2 FQGTGA. V lost 4 bases, J lost 0 bases, and 6 bases stayed unmatched. CDR3 DNA sequence: TGTGCCAGCAGCTCCCGACAGGGTCGCTCCTACAATGAGCAGTTCTTC. Its protein product is CASSSRQGRSYNEQFF.

This clonotype qualifies as medium-sized. An end of the junction differs from the germline gene, which may be a read error. The J gene is TRBJ1-1, the V gene TRBV6-1; D gene uncertain. Germline CDR1 MNHNS, CDR2 SASEGT. This CDR3 comprises 15 residues. CDR3 coding DNA: TGTGCCAGCAGTGTCCTGGCCTCGGGGAACGCTGAAGCTTTCTTT. It encodes CASSVLASGNAEAFF.

This clonotype has a count of ten or more. The rearrangement joins TRBV20-1 to TRBJ1-5; possibly TRBD1 for D (5 bases). Per the germline V gene, CDR1 is DFQATT and CDR2 is SNEGSKA (reference sequence). The CDR3 has 15 residues. With 3 bases removed from V and 2 bases from J, the gap between germline ends came to 14 bases. The CDR3 loop is CSARADTRGNQPQHF. As DNA, the CDR3 is TGCAGTGCTAGGGCGGACACCAGGGGCAATCAGCCCCAGCATTTT.

This clonotype has a count of ten or more. This chain uses TRBV2 with TRBJ2-7; D is unclear. Deletions cut 3 bases from V and 6 bases from J, with 15 bases between. The CDR3 spans 14 residues. From germline, CDR1 is SNHLY and CDR2 FYNNEI. DNA of the CDR3: TGTGCCAGCAGTGATTTCGTCAGGACGTCCGAGCAGTACTTC. It codes for CASSDFVRTSEQYF.